This T cell receptor beta chain was documented in a study of spatial heterogeneity in lung cancer. About the study: Consistent detection of more beta-chain than alpha-chain sequences was observed. Study-wide findings and caveats: Among blood samples, ubiquitous expanded tumor TCRs appeared more at resection than at follow-up.

Time point of the sample: sample taken at primary tumor resection. Untreated early-stage non-small cell lung cancer patients, around 70 in total, were the donors. The length of the CDR3 is 11 residues. Germline loops: CDR1 SGHNT, CDR2 YENEEA. The germline V and J ends were trimmed by 3 bases and 6 bases, with 5 bases remaining between them. The table lists this clonotype with many counts. What it binds is unknown. Every individual TCR cDNA molecule carried its own unique molecular identifier, which allowed correction of PCR and sequencing errors. TCRdb reanalysed the 5' RACE reads using MiXCR and keeps one entry per CDR3 protein. The sample consists of some 55,000 distinct CDR3 sequences, about 6.3% of them appearing once.

This receptor was obtained from a female donor with early-stage non-small cell lung cancer. Here the sequenced sample was PBMCs, taken at surgery. This chain uses TRBV11-3 with TRBJ1-1; D is undetermined. CDR3 loop: CASSFNAEAFF. CDR3 coding DNA: TGTGCCAGCAGCTTTAACGCTGAAGCTTTCTTT. Together with reference TRBV11-3 and TRBJ1-1, the CDR3 gives the full variable domain: EAGVVQSPRYKIIEKKQPVAFWCNPISGHNTLYWYLQNLGQGPELLIRYENEEAVDDSQLPKDRFSAERLKGVDSTLKIQPAELGDSAVYLCASSFNAEAFFGQGTRLTVV.